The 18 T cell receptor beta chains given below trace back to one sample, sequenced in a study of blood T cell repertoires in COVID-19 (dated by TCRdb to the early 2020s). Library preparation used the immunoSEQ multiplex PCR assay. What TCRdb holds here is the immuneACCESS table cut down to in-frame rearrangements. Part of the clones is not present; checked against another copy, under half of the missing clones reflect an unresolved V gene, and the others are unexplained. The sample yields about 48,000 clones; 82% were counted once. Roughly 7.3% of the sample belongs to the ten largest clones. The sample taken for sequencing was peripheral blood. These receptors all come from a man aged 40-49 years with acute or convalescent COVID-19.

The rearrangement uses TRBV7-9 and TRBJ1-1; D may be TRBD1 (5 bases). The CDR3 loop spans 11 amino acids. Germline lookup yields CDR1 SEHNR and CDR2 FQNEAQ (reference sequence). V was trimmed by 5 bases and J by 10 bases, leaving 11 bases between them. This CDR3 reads CASSPGLTAFF. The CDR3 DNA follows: TGTGCCAGCAGCCCAGGGTTGACAGCTTTCTTT.

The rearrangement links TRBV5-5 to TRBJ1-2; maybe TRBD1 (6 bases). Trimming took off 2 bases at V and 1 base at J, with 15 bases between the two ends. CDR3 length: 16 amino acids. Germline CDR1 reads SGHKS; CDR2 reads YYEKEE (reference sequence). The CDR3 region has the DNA TGTGCCAGCAGCTTTATGGACAGATCCGTTAACTATGGCTACACCTTC. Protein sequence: CASSFMDRSVNYGYTF.

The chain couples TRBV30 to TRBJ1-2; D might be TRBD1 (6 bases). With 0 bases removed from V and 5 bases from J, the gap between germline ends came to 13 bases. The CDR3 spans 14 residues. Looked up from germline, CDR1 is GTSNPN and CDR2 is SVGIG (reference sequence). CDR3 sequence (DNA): TGTGCCTGGAGTGTACAGGGCAGAAGTTATGGCTACACCTTC. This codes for CAWSVQGRSYGYTF. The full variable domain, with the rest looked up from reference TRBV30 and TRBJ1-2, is SQTIHQWPATLVQPVGSPLSLECTVEGTSNPNLYWYRQAAGRGLQLLFYSVGIGQISSEVPQNLSASRPQDRQFILSSKKLLLSDSGFYLCAWSVQGRSYGYTFGSGTRLTVV.

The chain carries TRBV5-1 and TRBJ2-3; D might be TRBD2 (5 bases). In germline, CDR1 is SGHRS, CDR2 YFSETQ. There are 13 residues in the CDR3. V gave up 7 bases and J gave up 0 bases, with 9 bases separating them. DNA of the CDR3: TGCGCCAGCGGCCGAGGGAGCACAGATACGCAGTATTTT. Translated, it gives CASGRGSTDTQYF.

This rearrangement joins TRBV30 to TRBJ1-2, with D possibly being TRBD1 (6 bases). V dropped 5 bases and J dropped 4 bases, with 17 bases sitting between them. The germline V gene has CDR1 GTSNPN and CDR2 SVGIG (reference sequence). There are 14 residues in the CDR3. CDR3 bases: TGTGCCTGGGGGGAGGGGGTCGGTACCTATGGCTACACCTTC. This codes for CAWGEGVGTYGYTF. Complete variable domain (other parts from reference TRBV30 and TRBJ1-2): SQTIHQWPATLVQPVGSPLSLECTVEGTSNPNLYWYRQAAGRGLQLLFYSVGIGQISSEVPQNLSASRPQDRQFILSSKKLLLSDSGFYLCAWGEGVGTYGYTFGSGTRLTVV.

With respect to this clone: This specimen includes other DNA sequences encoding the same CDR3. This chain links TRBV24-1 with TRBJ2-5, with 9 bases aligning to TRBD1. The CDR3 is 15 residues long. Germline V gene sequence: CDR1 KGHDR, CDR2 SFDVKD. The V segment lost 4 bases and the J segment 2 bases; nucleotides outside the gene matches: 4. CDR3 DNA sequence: TGTGCCACCAGTGACACCGACAGGGGGCAAGAGACCCAGTACTTC. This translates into CATSDTDRGQETQYF.

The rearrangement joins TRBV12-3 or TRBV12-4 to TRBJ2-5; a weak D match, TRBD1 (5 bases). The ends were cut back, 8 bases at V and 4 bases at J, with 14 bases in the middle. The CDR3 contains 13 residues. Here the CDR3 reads CASGGRGGETQYF. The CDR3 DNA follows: TGTGCCAGCGGTGGAAGGGGCGGAGAGACCCAGTACTTC.

CDR3 nucleotide sequence: TGCGCCAGCAGTGATAGCGGGGGGTTCACAGATACGCAGTATTTT. Encoded protein: CASSDSGGFTDTQYF. The chain is built from TRBV10-2 and TRBJ2-3, with 10 bases that match TRBD2. Germline V lookup: CDR1 WSHSY, CDR2 SAAADI. The CDR3 is 15 residues long. J gave up 2 bases and V 3 bases, and 2 bases lay outside the gene matches.

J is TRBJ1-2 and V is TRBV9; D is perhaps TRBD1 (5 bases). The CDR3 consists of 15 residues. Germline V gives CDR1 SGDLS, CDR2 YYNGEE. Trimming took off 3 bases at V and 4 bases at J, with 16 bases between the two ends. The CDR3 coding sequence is TGTGCCAGCAGCGGAAGCAGGAAAGACAGCTATGGCTACACCTTC. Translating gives CASSGSRKDSYGYTF. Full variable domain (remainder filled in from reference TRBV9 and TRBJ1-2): DSGVTQTPKHLITATGQRVTLRCSPRSGDLSVYWYQQSLDQGLQFLIQYYNGEERAKGNILERFSAQQFPDLHSELNLSSLELGDSALYFCASSGSRKDSYGYTFGSGTRLTVV.

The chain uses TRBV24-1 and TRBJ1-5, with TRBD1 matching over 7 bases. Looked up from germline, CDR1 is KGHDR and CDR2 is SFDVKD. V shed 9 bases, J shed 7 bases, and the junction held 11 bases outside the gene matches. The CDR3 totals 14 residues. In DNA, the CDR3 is TGTGCCACCGACCCGACAGGGATCAGGCAGCCCCAGCATTTT. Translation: CATDPTGIRQPQHF.

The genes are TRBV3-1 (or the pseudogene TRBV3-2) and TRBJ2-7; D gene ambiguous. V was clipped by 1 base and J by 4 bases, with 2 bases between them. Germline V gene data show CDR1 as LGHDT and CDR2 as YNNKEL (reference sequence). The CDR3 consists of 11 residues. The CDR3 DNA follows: TGTGCCAGCAGCCAAGCATACGAGCAGTACTTC. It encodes CASSQAYEQYF.

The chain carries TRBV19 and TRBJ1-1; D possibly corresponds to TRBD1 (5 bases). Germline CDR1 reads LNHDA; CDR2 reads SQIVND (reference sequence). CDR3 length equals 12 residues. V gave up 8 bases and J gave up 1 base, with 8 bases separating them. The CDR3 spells CASSDRNTEAFF. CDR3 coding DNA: TGTGCCAGTTCCGACAGGAACACTGAAGCTTTCTTT.

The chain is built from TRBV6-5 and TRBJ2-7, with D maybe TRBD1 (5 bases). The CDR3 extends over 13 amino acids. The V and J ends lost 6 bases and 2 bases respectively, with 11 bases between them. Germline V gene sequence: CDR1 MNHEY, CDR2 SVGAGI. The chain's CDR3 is CASRDSAPYEQYF. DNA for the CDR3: TGTGCCAGCAGAGACAGTGCTCCCTACGAGCAGTACTTC.

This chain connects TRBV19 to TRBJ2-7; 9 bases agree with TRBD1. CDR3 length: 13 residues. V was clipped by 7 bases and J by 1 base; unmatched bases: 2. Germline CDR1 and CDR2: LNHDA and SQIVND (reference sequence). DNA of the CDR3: TGTGCCAGTAACAGGGGGCCTTCCTACGAGCAGTACTTC. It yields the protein CASNRGPSYEQYF.

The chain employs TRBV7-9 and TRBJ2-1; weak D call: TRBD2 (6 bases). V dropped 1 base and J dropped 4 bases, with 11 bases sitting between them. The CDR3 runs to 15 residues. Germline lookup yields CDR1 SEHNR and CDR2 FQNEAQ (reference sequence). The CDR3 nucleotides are TGTGCCAGCAGCTTAGATCTAGGAGGGTACAATGAGCAGTTCTTC. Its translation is CASSLDLGGYNEQFF.

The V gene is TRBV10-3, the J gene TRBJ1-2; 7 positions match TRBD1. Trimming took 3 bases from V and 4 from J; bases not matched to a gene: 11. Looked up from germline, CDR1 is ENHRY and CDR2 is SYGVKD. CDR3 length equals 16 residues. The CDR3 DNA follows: TGTGCCATCAGTGACCCCTTCCTGACAGGGTTCTATGGCTACACCTTC. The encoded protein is CAISDPFLTGFYGYTF.

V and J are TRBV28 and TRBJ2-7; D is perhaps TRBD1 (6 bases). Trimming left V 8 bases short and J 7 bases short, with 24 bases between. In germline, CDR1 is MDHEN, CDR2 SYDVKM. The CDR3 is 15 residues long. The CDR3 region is CASCRTGSPAWEQYF. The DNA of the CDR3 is TGTGCCAGCTGCAGAACAGGGTCACCTGCTTGGGAGCAGTACTTC.

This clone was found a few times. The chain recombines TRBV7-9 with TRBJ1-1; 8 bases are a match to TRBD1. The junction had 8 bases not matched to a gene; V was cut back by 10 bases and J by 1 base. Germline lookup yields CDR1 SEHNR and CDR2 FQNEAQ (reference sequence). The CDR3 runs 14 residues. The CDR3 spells CATGTGETNTEAFF. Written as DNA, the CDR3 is TGTGCCACCGGGACAGGTGAGACGAACACTGAAGCTTTCTTT.